One sample yielded the 9 T cell receptor beta chains listed below, sequenced in a study of T cells after yellow fever vaccination (dated by TCRdb to between 2019 and 2020). Library creation used 5' RACE. Sequencing was carried out with an Illumina HiSeq 2500. Through fastp at Q25 and MiXCR, TCRdb rebuilt clones from the public reads, retaining in-frame beta chains. Merged by CDR3 protein, the rows form single entries marked with the most common genes and DNA. The sample table contains hundreds of thousands of distinct CDR3 sequences; only one count was recorded for around 10% of them. The ten largest clones add up to roughly 18% of the sample. The treatment or condition label corresponds to: live attenuated yellow fever vaccine strain. This specimen consisted of PBMCs, obtained on the day of the first yellow fever vaccination. The receptors derive from a man between 18 and 29 years old who received the YFV17D yellow fever vaccine.

This clonotype has at least ten counts. The chain joins TRBV7-6 to TRBJ2-2, with D possibly TRBD1 on 6 matching bases. The V end lost 0 bases, the J end lost 2 bases, and 7 bases lay between the germline ends. CDR1 and CDR2 from the germline V gene are SGHVS and FNYEAQ. This CDR3 is built from 15 residues. Here the CDR3 reads CASSLAGQNTGELFF. The CDR3 nucleotides are TGTGCCAGCAGCTTAGCGGGACAAAACACCGGGGAGCTGTTTTTT.

The chain uses TRBV12-3 or TRBV12-4 and TRBJ2-5; D gene ambiguous. The V gene lost 5 bases and the J gene lost 5 bases, with 6 bases spanning the gap. The CDR3 runs 11 residues. In nucleotides, the CDR3 is TGTGCCAGCAGTGAGGTGGAGACCCAGTACTTC. Amino acid sequence: CASSEVETQYF.

This clonotype has only a few counts. The J gene is TRBJ2-1, the V gene TRBV5-1; 9 bases align to TRBD1. This CDR3 region has 16 residues. Germline CDR1 and CDR2: SGHRS and YFSETQ. Trimming cost V 4 bases and J 10 bases; bases outside gene matches: 15. The CDR3 region has the DNA TGCGCCAGCAGCCCCGGGACAGGGCCGGTGACCATGGAGCAGTTCTTC. Encoded protein: CASSPGTGPVTMEQFF.

The rearrangement joins TRBV20-1 to TRBJ2-5, with 7 bases aligning to TRBD2. Germline V gene data show CDR1 as DFQATT and CDR2 as SNEGSKA (reference sequence). This CDR3 is 14 amino acids long. The J segment lost 4 bases and the V segment lost 4 bases, leaving 9 bases of the junction unmatched. As DNA, the CDR3 is TGCAGTGCTACCAAACCGGGGGGACGAGAGACCCAGTACTTC. Its translation: CSATKPGGRETQYF.

This sequence joins TRBV12-3 or TRBV12-4 and TRBJ2-2, with D possibly being TRBD1 (5 bases). V was shortened by 6 bases and J by 4 bases, with 18 bases between the two germline ends. The CDR3 is made up of 16 amino acids. DNA of the CDR3: TGTGCCAGCAGCCCTGTGGCAGGGCCGGTCACCGGGGAGCTGTTTTTT. Its translation: CASSPVAGPVTGELFF.

This clonotype was observed a few times. V usage is TRBV24-1 and J usage is TRBJ1-1; 8 nucleotides line up with TRBD1. Germline V CDR1 and CDR2: KGHDR, SFDVKD. The trim removed 3 bases at V and 4 bases at J, leaving 0 bases unmatched. The CDR3 is made up of 13 amino acids. The CDR3 reads CATSDTGGTEAFF. In DNA, the CDR3 is TGTGCCACCAGTGATACAGGGGGCACTGAAGCTTTCTTT.

There are a few counts of this clonotype. The chain combines TRBV5-6 with TRBJ2-1; 9 positions match TRBD1. V was pared by 0 bases and J by 3 bases, with 4 bases of the junction left unmatched. Germline assignment: CDR1 SGHDT and CDR2 YYEEEE. CDR3 length: 16 residues. CDR3 DNA sequence: TGTGCCAGCAGCTTGGTGGGGGACAGGGTCTACAATGAGCAGTTCTTC. This gives the protein CASSLVGDRVYNEQFF.

In its sample, this clonotype was seen a few times. This sequence joins TRBV7-2 and TRBJ1-6; TRBD1 is a possible D gene (5 bases). The CDR3 totals 16 residues. V shed 2 bases and J shed 1 base, with 9 bases lying between them. CDR1 is SGHTA, CDR2 FQGNSA, per germline. CDR3 DNA: TGTGCCAGCAGCTTATTTGGGGGTTCCTATAATTCACCCCTCCACTTT. It is translated as CASSLFGGSYNSPLHF. The full variable domain, with the rest looked up from reference TRBV7-2 and TRBJ1-6, is GAGVSQSPSNKVTEKGKDVELRCDPISGHTALYWYRQSLGQGLEFLIYFQGNSAPDKSGLPSDRFSAERTGGSVSTLTIQRTQQEDSAVYLCASSLFGGSYNSPLHFGNGTRLTVT.

This clonotype has more than one count but fewer than ten. The chain joins TRBV4-2 to TRBJ2-7; 13 bases align to TRBD2. Trimming took 5 bases from V and 2 from J; bases not matched to a gene: 6. Germline loops: CDR1 LGHNA, CDR2 YNFKEQ. The CDR3 has 16 amino acids. DNA of the CDR3: TGTGCCAGCAGCTGGACTAGCGGGGGCCCCACCTACGAGCAGTACTTC. Its protein is CASSWTSGGPTYEQYF.